What follows are 7 T cell receptor beta chains derived from one specimen sequenced in a study of vaccination effects on CD4 cells after COVID-19. These TCRs' antigens remain unknown. Repertoires were generated with immunoSEQ multiplex PCR, while TCRdb's copy carries only in-frame clones and drops some. In the table there are around 68,000 clones, about four fifths of which are singletons. Antigen-specific CD4+ T cells expanded by the ViraFEST assay with viral peptide pools were then sequenced. Cultured cells yielded isolated CD4+ T cells after around 9 days. Vaccine recipients had no previous SARS-CoV-2 infection; their nucleocapsid antibodies were negative. The sequenced sample was CD4+ T cells from PBMCs cultured with SARS-CoV-2 spike peptides, obtained before COVID-19 vaccination. All receptors derive from a human donor who received a COVID-19 vaccine.

This clone has only a few counts. This sequence joins TRBV7-9 and TRBJ1-1; D gene unclear. Deletions cut 5 bases from V and 0 bases from J, with 7 bases between. CDR3 length: 13 amino acids. Looked up from germline, CDR1 is SEHNR and CDR2 is FQNEAQ (reference sequence). CDR3 sequence: CASSLQVNTEAFF. The CDR3 DNA sequence: TGTGCCAGCAGCCTCCAGGTGAACACTGAAGCTTTCTTT.

By share, this clone ranks as hyperexpanded. This sequence joins TRBV28 and TRBJ1-3; D might be TRBD1 (5 bases). V was pared by 4 bases and J by 6 bases, with 10 bases between. CDR1 and CDR2 (germline): MDHEN, SYDVKM. CDR3 length: 13 amino acids. The CDR3 DNA follows: TGTGCCAGCAGTTCGGGGACCCCAAACACCATATATTTT. Encoded protein: CASSSGTPNTIYF. Looking up the rest from reference TRBV28 and TRBJ1-3 gives the full variable domain: DVKVTQSSRYLVKRTGEKVFLECVQDMDHENMFWYRQDPGLGLRLIYFSYDVKMKEKGDIPEGYSVSREKKERFSLILESASTNQTSMYLCASSSGTPNTIYFGEGSWLTVV.

V gene TRBV5-1 combines with J gene TRBJ2-3; D may be TRBD1 (6 bases). The CDR3 is 15 residues long. CDR1 and CDR2 from the germline V gene are SGHRS and YFSETQ. Trimming left V 4 bases short and J 0 bases short, with 12 bases between. The CDR3 protein is CASSALGASTDTQYF. For the CDR3, the DNA is TGCGCCAGCAGCGCTTTGGGGGCTAGCACAGATACGCAGTATTTT.

The chain carries TRBV4-1 and TRBJ1-1, with D tentatively TRBD1 (5 bases). The V end was cut by 2 bases, the J end by 1 base, with 14 bases between. Germline CDR1 is MGHRA and CDR2 is YSYEKL. The CDR3 runs 16 residues. The CDR3 spells CASSQFRGITNTEAFF. DNA for the CDR3: TGCGCCAGCAGCCAATTTAGGGGAATAACGAACACTGAAGCTTTCTTT.

This clone has a handful of counts. The V gene is TRBV20-1, the J gene TRBJ2-1; D gene unclear. The V end was cut by 4 bases, the J end by 8 bases, with 9 bases between. Germline assignment: CDR1 DFQATT and CDR2 SNEGSKA (reference sequence). There are 11 residues in the CDR3. CDR3 region: CSATFWDEQFF. The CDR3, as DNA: TGCAGTGCTACCTTCTGGGATGAGCAGTTCTTC.

The chain employs TRBV6-6 and TRBJ2-2; 7 nucleotides agree with TRBD1. CDR3 length: 16 amino acids. V shed 2 bases and J 0 bases; nucleotides not matched to a gene: 3. Germline CDR1 and CDR2: MNHNY and SVGAGI (reference sequence). The CDR3 loop is CASSYPGQTNTGELFF. In DNA form, the CDR3 reads TGTGCCAGCAGTTACCCGGGACAGACGAACACCGGGGAGCTGTTTTTT.

This chain uses TRBV15 with TRBJ1-3; possible D gene TRBD1, 5 bases. This CDR3 has 14 amino acids. Germline V gives CDR1 LNHNV, CDR2 YYDKDF (reference sequence). V was clipped by 0 bases and J by 2 bases, with 5 bases between them. In DNA form, the CDR3 reads TGTGCCACCAGCAGAGACAGGGCTGGAAACACCATATATTTT. It encodes CATSRDRAGNTIYF.